This entry concerns a single T cell receptor (beta chain). Its antigen is unknown. This sample is drawn from a study of T cell responses to AZD1222 COVID-19 vaccine. Study findings and constraints: Receipt of two AZD1222 doses was followed by a rise in Spike-specific TCR breadth and depth. Without day 14 samples, only post-peak T cell repertoires were studied. The study reported that nearly half of spike-specific TCRs target unmutated variant regions.

Data came from immunoSEQ multiplex PCR; TCRdb stores just in-frame clones and leaves some out. This repertoire shows roughly 100,000 clones, around 91% found once; its top ten account for under 8.5%. Trimming cost V 3 bases and J 0 bases; bases outside gene matches: 1. CDR1 MNHNY and CDR2 SVGAGI come from the germline V gene (reference sequence). The CDR3 covers 14 residues. Some second doses came at about 4 weeks and others at about 12 weeks; these were pooled. The rearrangement links TRBV6-6 to TRBJ1-1; 7 positions match TRBD1. The source was peripheral blood, collected 28 days after the second AZD1222 dose. The TCR comes from an adult who received the AZD1222 COVID-19 vaccine. CDR3 sequence (DNA): TGTGCCAGCAGTTATCAGGGGGTGAACACTGAAGCTTTCTTT. Translating gives CASSYQGVNTEAFF.